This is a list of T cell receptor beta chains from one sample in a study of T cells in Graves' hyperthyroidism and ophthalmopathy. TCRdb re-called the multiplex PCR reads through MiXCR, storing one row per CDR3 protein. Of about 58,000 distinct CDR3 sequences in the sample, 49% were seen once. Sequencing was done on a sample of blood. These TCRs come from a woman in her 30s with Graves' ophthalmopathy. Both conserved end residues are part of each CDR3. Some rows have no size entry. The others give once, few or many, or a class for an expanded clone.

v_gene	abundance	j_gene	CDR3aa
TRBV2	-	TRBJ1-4	CASSGPGTGGRELFF
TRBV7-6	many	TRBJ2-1	CASSSRGTYRNNEQFF
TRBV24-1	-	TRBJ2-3	CATSDHRGLGTGTQYF
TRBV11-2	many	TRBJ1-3	CASSGQGVGGNTIYF
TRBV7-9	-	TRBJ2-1	CASCLGATNEQFF
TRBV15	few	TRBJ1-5	CATSRMRTGQETQHF
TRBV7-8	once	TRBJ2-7	CASSFQGSSFYEQYF
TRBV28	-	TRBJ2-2	CAESSRGLGELFF
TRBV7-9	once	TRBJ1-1	CASSLGGDEAFF
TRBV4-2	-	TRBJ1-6	CASSQGVGGGSPLHF
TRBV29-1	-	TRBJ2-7	CSVQGGYEQYF
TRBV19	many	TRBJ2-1	CATAAGGSYNEQFF
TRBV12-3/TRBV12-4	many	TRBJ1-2	CASSLGQRRHGYTF
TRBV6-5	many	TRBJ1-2	CASSYGDRGYTF
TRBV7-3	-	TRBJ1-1	CASSLNGGSEALF
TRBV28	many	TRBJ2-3	CASSSWTRGHNTQYF
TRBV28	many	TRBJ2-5	CASSFRGQAPAQYF
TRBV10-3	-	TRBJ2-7	CAISESLGSSGRVHEQYF
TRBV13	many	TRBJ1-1	CASSLGPFMNTEAFF
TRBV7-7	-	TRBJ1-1	CASSQTGGRNTEALF
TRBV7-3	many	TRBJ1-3	CASIGDRELRDTIYF
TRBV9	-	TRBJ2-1	CASSVSGTSHNEQFF
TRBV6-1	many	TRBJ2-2	CASTLSETTGELFF